These 23 T cell receptor beta chains share one sample of origin, sequenced in a study of blood T cell repertoires in COVID-19. Libraries were prepared by immunoSEQ multiplex PCR; TCRdb keeps only in-frame clonotypes and omits some of them. The repertoire holds approximately 180,000 clones, with around 85% as singletons. Sequencing was carried out using peripheral blood. The source of these receptors is a woman of 80 years or more with acute or convalescent COVID-19.

The chain carries TRBV5-4 and TRBJ1-2; TRBD1 agrees at 9 bases. CDR3 length: 15 residues. Germline trimming cut 5 bases from V and 2 bases from J; bases unmatched to any gene: 7. CDR1 and CDR2 from the germline V gene are SGHNT and YYREEE (reference sequence). The CDR3 DNA reads as TGTGCCAGCAGTTCACCGGGACAGGGAAACTATGGCTACACCTTC. The encoded protein is CASSSPGQGNYGYTF.

Only one count was recorded for this clone. The chain combines TRBV18 with TRBJ1-1; D gene ambiguous. Germline V lookup: CDR1 KGHSH, CDR2 LQKENI. V lost 6 bases and J lost 0, with 11 bases in between. The CDR3 runs 14 residues. CDR3 in DNA: TGTGCCAGCTCTCTAGACTTAGTGAACACTGAAGCTTTCTTT. Translating it yields CASSLDLVNTEAFF.

The table lists this clone with a count of one. The chain couples TRBV9 to TRBJ2-1, with TRBD2 identical over 9 bases. This CDR3 is 19 amino acids long. With V trimmed by 0 bases and J by 0 bases, 10 bases remained unmatched. The germline gives CDR1 SGDLS, CDR2 YYNGEE. CDR3 protein: CASSVAGLAGISSYNEQFF. The CDR3 coding sequence is TGTGCCAGCAGCGTAGCAGGGCTAGCGGGAATTAGCTCCTACAATGAGCAGTTCTTC.

The CDR3 reads CSARGGNEQFF. DNA of the CDR3: TGCAGTGCGAGGGGGGGCAATGAGCAGTTCTTC. The rearrangement joins TRBV20-1 to TRBJ2-1, with D possibly matching TRBD2 (7 bases). This CDR3 is 11 amino acids long. From germline, CDR1 is DFQATT and CDR2 SNEGSKA (reference sequence). Trimming shortened V by 6 bases and J by 6 bases, and 9 bases separated the two germline ends.

This clone appeared once. V and J are TRBV5-6 and TRBJ1-2; D might be TRBD1 (5 bases). Per germline, CDR1 SGHDT and CDR2 YYEEEE. The CDR3 length is 16 residues. V was shortened by 4 bases and J by 1 base, with 17 bases between the two germline ends. This CDR3 reads CASSPLRDHYNYGYTF. Written as DNA, the CDR3 is TGTGCCAGCAGCCCCCTGCGGGACCACTATAACTATGGCTACACCTTC.

V usage is TRBV27 and J usage is TRBJ2-6, with 8 positions matching TRBD1. CDR1 and CDR2 from the germline V gene are MNHEY and SMNVEV (reference sequence). The V and J ends lost 3 bases and 4 bases, in that order; junction bases with no gene match: 8. The CDR3 runs to 17 residues. This chain's CDR3 is CASSLSRGRFGANVLTF. DNA of the CDR3: TGTGCCAGCAGTTTGAGCAGGGGGCGCTTCGGGGCCAACGTCCTGACTTTC.

The J gene is TRBJ1-5, the V gene TRBV20-1; weak D call: TRBD1 (6 bases). This CDR3 is built from 13 residues. The V end lost 3 bases, the J end lost 7 bases, and 13 bases lay between the germline ends. CDR1 and CDR2 (germline): DFQATT, SNEGSKA (reference sequence). The CDR3 DNA reads as TGCAGTGCTAGTGGCAGGGGCGGCCAGCCCCAGCATTTT. It yields the protein CSASGRGGQPQHF.

V gene TRBV5-6 combines with J gene TRBJ2-5; no clear D gene. The V gene's germline CDR1 is SGHDT and CDR2 YYEEEE. Trimming shortened V by 1 base and J by 2 bases, and 9 bases separated the two germline ends. The CDR3 runs to 14 residues. The CDR3 nucleotides are TGTGCCAGCAGCTTGTTGGGCCGACAAGAGACCCAGTACTTC. Translating gives CASSLLGRQETQYF. Full variable domain (rest looked up from reference TRBV5-6 and TRBJ2-5): DAGVTQSPTHLIKTRGQQVTLRCSPKSGHDTVSWYQQALGQGPQFIFQYYEEEERQRGNFPDRFSGHQFPNYSSELNVNALLLGDSALYLCASSLLGRQETQYFGPGTRLLVL.

This chain connects TRBV7-9 to TRBJ1-3; 10 positions agree with TRBD1. Germline V gene data show CDR1 as SEHNR and CDR2 as FQNEAQ (reference sequence). The length of the CDR3 is 14 residues. V shed 6 bases, J shed 7 bases, and the junction held 6 bases outside the gene matches. In DNA, the CDR3 is TGTGCCAGCAGACAGACAGGGGGCAGGAACACCATATATTTT. Translating it yields CASRQTGGRNTIYF.

The rearrangement links TRBV5-4 to TRBJ2-2; TRBD1 is a possible D gene (5 bases). Germline V gene lookup returns CDR1 SGHNT and CDR2 YYREEE (reference sequence). Trimming cost V 4 bases and J 4 bases, with 17 bases left between them. The CDR3 consists of 16 residues. The DNA for the CDR3 is TGTGCCAGCAGCCCTGGGGCCCTTAAGGGCACCGGGGAGCTGTTTTTT. It specifies CASSPGALKGTGELFF.

This chain uses TRBV15 with TRBJ1-5; tentative D call: TRBD1 (6 bases). The V and J ends lost 3 bases and 7 bases respectively, with 10 bases between them. From germline, CDR1 is LNHNV and CDR2 YYDKDF (reference sequence). The CDR3 contains 13 residues. CDR3 sequence reads: CATSRSGDQPQHF. CDR3 coding DNA: TGTGCCACCAGCAGGTCAGGGGACCAGCCCCAGCATTTT.

J is TRBJ2-7 and V is TRBV6-2 or TRBV6-3, with 9 bases aligning to TRBD2. Trimming cost V 5 bases and J 0 bases; bases outside gene matches: 8. This CDR3 is 16 amino acids long. Germline values: CDR1 MNHEY, CDR2 SVGEGT. The CDR3 protein is CASSVSGGILSYEQYF. CDR3 DNA: TGTGCCAGCAGTGTTAGCGGGGGCATACTCTCCTACGAGCAGTACTTC.

The chain couples TRBV5-1 to TRBJ2-3, with 11 positions matching TRBD2. Losses at the gene ends were 3 bases for V and 6 bases for J; bases not matched to a gene: 6. Germline V gene lookup returns CDR1 SGHRS and CDR2 YFSETQ. The CDR3 consists of 15 residues. The CDR3 sequence: CASSWASGGSDTQYF. For the CDR3, the DNA is TGCGCCAGCAGCTGGGCTAGCGGGGGGTCGGATACGCAGTATTTT.

This chain joins TRBV4-1 and TRBJ1-6, with D perhaps matching TRBD1 (5 bases). V lost 4 bases and J lost 5, with 9 bases in between. The CDR3 runs 14 residues. Per the germline V gene, CDR1 is MGHRA and CDR2 is YSYEKL. The CDR3 loop is CASSLQEHNSPLHF. Written as DNA, the CDR3 is TGCGCCAGCAGCCTACAGGAACATAATTCACCCCTCCACTTT.

The chain uses TRBV18 and TRBJ2-2; 7 nucleotides line up with TRBD1. CDR1 and CDR2 from the germline V gene are KGHSH and LQKENI. The CDR3 is made up of 16 amino acids. J gave up 4 bases and V 3 bases, and 8 bases lay outside the gene matches. The CDR3 DNA reads as TGTGCCAGCTCACCCCGGACAGGACGAGGCACCGGGGAGCTGTTTTTT. This sequence encodes CASSPRTGRGTGELFF.

This clone was picked up one time. J is TRBJ1-2 and V is TRBV27, with D possibly matching TRBD1 (6 bases). The ends were cut back, 10 bases at V and 8 bases at J, with 17 bases in the middle. Germline V gene sequence: CDR1 MNHEY, CDR2 SMNVEV (reference sequence). This CDR3 is 12 amino acids long. This CDR3 is CATRGGGGGYTF. The CDR3 DNA reads as TGTGCCACCCGAGGGGGGGGCGGCGGCTACACCTTC.

This clone was picked up a small number of times. The chain links TRBV6-5 to TRBJ1-2; tentatively, D is TRBD1 (5 bases). Trimming left V 6 bases short and J 8 bases short, with 22 bases between. Germline loops: CDR1 MNHEY, CDR2 SVGAGI. There are 15 residues in the CDR3. As DNA, the CDR3 is TGTGCCAGCAGCGGATGGGACTCTTCTACGATGGGCTACACCTTC. Its translation is CASSGWDSSTMGYTF.

The table lists this clone with a count of one. The chain couples TRBV19 to TRBJ1-2; TRBD1 matches at 9 bases. The germline gives CDR1 LNHDA, CDR2 SQIVND (reference sequence). J gave up 11 bases and V 4 bases, and 8 bases lay outside the gene matches. The CDR3 is 13 residues long. Here the CDR3 DNA reads TGTGCCAGTAGTACGGGACAGGGCGCGGCATACACCTTC. Translating it yields CASSTGQGAAYTF. Looking up the rest from reference TRBV19 and TRBJ1-2 gives the full variable domain: DGGITQSPKYLFRKEGQNVTLSCEQNLNHDAMYWYRQDPGQGLRLIYYSQIVNDFQKGDIAEGYSVSREKKESFPLTVTSAQKNPTAFYLCASSTGQGAAYTFGSGTRLTVV.

Points on this clone: Other nucleotide sequences in the sample specify the same CDR3. The CDR3 DNA is TGTGCCAGCAGCTCGGGACAGGGAGCGAAAGGCTACACCTTC. Its translation is CASSSGQGAKGYTF. The V gene is TRBV7-2, the J gene TRBJ1-2; 9 nucleotides match TRBD1. There are 14 residues in the CDR3. The V gene's germline CDR1 is SGHTA and CDR2 FQGNSA. Germline trimming cut 4 bases from V and 8 bases from J; bases unmatched to any gene: 8. Full variable domain (remainder filled in from reference TRBV7-2 and TRBJ1-2): GAGVSQSPSNKVTEKGKDVELRCDPISGHTALYWYRQSLGQGLEFLIYFQGNSAPDKSGLPSDRFSAERTGGSVSTLTIQRTQQEDSAVYLCASSSGQGAKGYTFGSGTRLTVV.

The chain combines TRBV6-5 with TRBJ2-5; tentative D call: TRBD2 (6 bases). The germline gives CDR1 MNHEY, CDR2 SVGAGI. This CDR3 spans 16 amino acids. V lost 2 bases and J 1 base, leaving 14 bases between the germline ends. Here the CDR3 DNA reads TGTGCCAGCAGTTACAGAGGGGTGGGGGGCCAAGAGACCCAGTACTTC. Amino acid sequence: CASSYRGVGGQETQYF.

This sequence joins TRBV5-6 and TRBJ2-3; D is possibly TRBD2 (7 bases). Germline V gene sequence: CDR1 SGHDT, CDR2 YYEEEE. This CDR3 region has 16 residues. Trimming cost V 4 bases and J 4 bases, with 19 bases left between them. The CDR3 is CASSVGRGKGADTQYF. In nucleotides, the CDR3 is TGTGCCAGCAGCGTGGGGCGGGGGAAGGGGGCAGATACGCAGTATTTT.

The V and J genes are TRBV4-2 and TRBJ1-4; D remains unclear. CDR1 LGHNA and CDR2 YNFKEQ come from the germline V gene. V lost 5 bases, J lost 0 bases, and 22 bases lay in between. There are 19 residues in the CDR3. CDR3 region: CASSKEERRRTATNEKLFF. The CDR3 nucleotides are TGTGCCAGCAGCAAGGAGGAACGCCGGAGAACTGCAACTAATGAAAAACTGTTTTTT.

This rearrangement joins TRBV27 to TRBJ2-4; D is possibly TRBD1 (5 bases). The CDR3 extends over 14 amino acids. Germline V gene data show CDR1 as MNHEY and CDR2 as SMNVEV (reference sequence). Trimming pared 5 bases from V and 10 bases from J, leaving 18 bases between. The CDR3 loop reads CASSPLRAGLIQYF. DNA for the CDR3: TGTGCCAGCAGTCCACTCAGGGCAGGCCTTATTCAGTACTTC.